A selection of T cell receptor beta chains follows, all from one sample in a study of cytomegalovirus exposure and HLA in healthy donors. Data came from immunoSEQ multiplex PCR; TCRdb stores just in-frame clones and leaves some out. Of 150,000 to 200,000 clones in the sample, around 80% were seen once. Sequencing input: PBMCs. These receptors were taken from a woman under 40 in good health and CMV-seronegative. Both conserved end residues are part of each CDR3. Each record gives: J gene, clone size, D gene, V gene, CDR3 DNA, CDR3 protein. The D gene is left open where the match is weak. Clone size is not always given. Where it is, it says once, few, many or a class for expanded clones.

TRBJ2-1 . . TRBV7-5 TGTGTCAGAAGCTTAACTGGCTCCTACAATGAGCAGTTCTTC CVRSLTGSYNEQFF
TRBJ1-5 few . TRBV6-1 TGTGCCAGCAGTGAGGCTCAGCCCCAGCATTTT CASSEAQPQHF
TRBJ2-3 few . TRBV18 TGTGCCAGCTCACCGGCCGACAGGACGGCGCAGTATTTT CASSPADRTAQYF
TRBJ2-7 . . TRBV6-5 TGTGCCAGCAGTTACTCGGGCAGGGCCTACTACGAGCAGTACTTC CASSYSGRAYYEQYF
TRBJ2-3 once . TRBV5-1 TGCGCCAGCAGCTCGGGACACAGGGAATGGGATACGCAGTATTTT CASSSGHREWDTQYF
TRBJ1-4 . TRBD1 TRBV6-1 TGTGCCAGCAGTGGCCGACAGGGGGCGTCGGATGAAAAACTGTTTTTT CASSGRQGASDEKLFF
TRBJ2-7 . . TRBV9 TGTGCCAGCAGCGTAGCGACCGACGGGGGCTACGAGCAGTACTTC CASSVATDGGYEQYF
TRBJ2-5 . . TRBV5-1 TGCGCCAGCAGCTTGGCGGAGGAGGGGGAGACCCAGTACTTC CASSLAEEGETQYF
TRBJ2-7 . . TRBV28 TGTGCTAGCAGCCAACTTGACATTCCCTACGAGCAGTACTTC CASSQLDIPYEQYF
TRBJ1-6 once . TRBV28 TGTGCCAGCCAGGGTGGCAGGGGTTCGAATTCACCCCTCCACTTT CASQGGRGSNSPLHF
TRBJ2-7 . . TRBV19 TGTGCCAGTAGTTTTGGACTTTTCTACGAGCAGTACTTC CASSFGLFYEQYF
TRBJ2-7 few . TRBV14 TGTGCCAGCAGCCTTTCCGGGGTTCTGGGGGCGAGGTACGAGCAGTACTTC CASSLSGVLGARYEQYF
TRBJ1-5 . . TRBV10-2 TGCGCCAGCAGTGAGATGGGGGCACGGCAGCCCCAGCATTTT CASSEMGARQPQHF
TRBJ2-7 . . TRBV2 TGTGCCAGCAGTGCCAGGGGAACCTACGAGCAGTACTTC CASSARGTYEQYF
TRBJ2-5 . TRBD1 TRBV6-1 TGTGCCAGCGGCAGGGGGCGCGGAGTACAAGAGACCCAGTACTTC CASGRGRGVQETQYF
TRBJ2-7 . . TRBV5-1 TGCGCCAGCAGCTGGGCCTTAGCAGCCCGGGAGTACGAGCAGTACTTC CASSWALAAREYEQYF
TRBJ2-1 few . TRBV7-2 TGTGCCAGCAGCTTAGCGAGGCTTTTCAGAGTTGATGAGCAGTTCTTC CASSLARLFRVDEQFF
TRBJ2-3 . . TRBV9 TGTGCCAGCACCCGGACGGGGGATACGCAGTATTTT CASTRTGDTQYF
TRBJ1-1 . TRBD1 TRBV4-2 TGTGCCAGCAGCCAGGCCGGGACAGGGAACACTGAAGCTTTCTTT CASSQAGTGNTEAFF